Presented here are 21 T cell receptor beta chains from one specimen sequenced in a study of blood T cell repertoires in COVID-19. The repertoire was sequenced with immunoSEQ multiplex PCR; TCRdb's copy has only in-frame clones and lacks some. This sample has 90,000 or so clones, with 65% to 90% found just once. The sequencing input was peripheral blood. The receptors here all came from a man aged 55 to 70 with acute or convalescent COVID-19.

V and J are TRBV27 and TRBJ1-2, with TRBD1 identical over 8 bases. This CDR3 spans 16 amino acids. Per germline, CDR1 MNHEY and CDR2 SMNVEV (reference sequence). V was pared by 4 bases and J by 7 bases, with 14 bases of the junction left unmatched. Here the CDR3 DNA reads TGTGCCAGCAGTTGGACCCCGGACAGGGTAAAAGGTGGCTACACCTTC. Translation gives CASSWTPDRVKGGYTF.

The J gene is TRBJ2-7, the V gene TRBV9; tentative D call: TRBD1 (5 bases). The CDR3 is 14 amino acids. CDR1 is SGDLS, CDR2 YYNGEE, per germline. The V and J ends lost 0 bases and 5 bases respectively, with 12 bases between them. The CDR3 region has the DNA TGTGCCAGCAGCGTAGCGGGCAGGGTCAACGAGCAGTACTTC. This sequence encodes CASSVAGRVNEQYF.

This rearrangement joins TRBV2 to TRBJ2-1; D may be TRBD2 (6 bases). The germline CDR1 and CDR2 sequences are SNHLY and FYNNEI. CDR3 length: 16 amino acids. Between the trimmed V and J ends, which lost 7 bases and 0 bases, there was a span of 16 bases. The CDR3 nucleotides read TGTGCCAGCACCAGTAGCGGTCCGAGCTCCTACAATGAGCAGTTCTTC. It translates to CASTSSGPSSYNEQFF.

The V call is TRBV7-8, the J call TRBJ1-1, with D perhaps matching TRBD1 (5 bases). Germline loops: CDR1 SGHVS, CDR2 FQNEAQ. The CDR3 consists of 15 residues. V lost 5 bases, J lost 1 base, and 14 bases lay in between. CDR3 in amino acids: CASSPQALTNTEAFF. CDR3 DNA sequence: TGTGCCAGCAGCCCACAGGCACTGACGAACACTGAAGCTTTCTTT. The whole variable domain, remainder taken from reference TRBV7-8 and TRBJ1-1, is GAGVSQSPRYKVAKRGQDVALRCDPISGHVSLFWYQQALGQGPEFLTYFQNEAQLDKSGLPSDRFFAERPEGSVSTLKIQRTQQEDSAVYLCASSPQALTNTEAFFGQGTRLTVV.

The V and J genes are TRBV28 and TRBJ2-1, with 12 nucleotides matching TRBD2. The CDR3 is 16 residues long. Germline V lookup: CDR1 MDHEN, CDR2 SYDVKM. After removal of 5 bases from V and 9 bases from J, the junction contained 11 bases not matched to a gene. The DNA of the CDR3 is TGTGCCAGCAGTCCTTCCCGGACTAGCGGGACTCGTGAGCAGTTCTTC. Protein sequence: CASSPSRTSGTREQFF.

The chain combines TRBV7-9 with TRBJ1-2; D is unresolved. The CDR3 consists of 13 residues. V lost 1 base and J 8 bases, leaving 11 bases between the germline ends. The V gene's germline CDR1 is SEHNR and CDR2 FQNEAQ (reference sequence). CDR3 nucleotides: TGTGCCAGCAGCTTAGTGGGAGTCGGGGGCTACACCTTC. Translation: CASSLVGVGGYTF.

This chain's CDR3 is CASSDSFSTDTQYF. The CDR3 region has the DNA TGTGCCAGCAGTGACAGTTTTAGCACAGATACGCAGTATTTT. J is TRBJ2-3 and V is TRBV6-1; D unclear. Trimming cost V 3 bases and J 0 bases, with 7 bases left between them. The germline CDR1 and CDR2 sequences are MNHNS and SASEGT. The CDR3 sequence is 14 residues long.

The rearrangement links TRBV19 to TRBJ1-1; D gene ambiguous. The germline gives CDR1 LNHDA, CDR2 SQIVND (reference sequence). Trimming stripped 5 bases from V and 0 bases from J, with 10 bases between. The length of the CDR3 is 14 residues. CDR3 sequence: CASSPIILNTEAFF. Written as DNA, the CDR3 is TGTGCCAGTAGTCCCATCATTCTGAACACTGAAGCTTTCTTT.

The count of this clone is one. V is TRBV4-3 and J is TRBJ2-5; the D gene is possibly TRBD2 (6 bases). V lost 0 bases and J 5 bases, leaving 10 bases between the germline ends. CDR1 is LGHNA and CDR2 is YSLEER in the germline V gene. CDR3 length: 14 residues. The CDR3 reads CASSQDTSWETQYF. The CDR3 DNA sequence: TGCGCCAGCAGCCAAGATACTAGCTGGGAGACCCAGTACTTC.

This chain connects TRBV12-5 to TRBJ1-2, with TRBD1 matching over 9 bases. The ends lost 0 bases at V and 6 bases at J; junction bases unmatched: 14. The CDR3 extends over 18 amino acids. Germline values: CDR1 LGHNT, CDR2 FRNRAP. The CDR3 loop is CASGLVITPGQGVDGYTF. CDR3 coding DNA: TGTGCTAGTGGTTTGGTAATCACCCCGGGACAGGGTGTAGATGGCTACACCTTC.

The V gene is TRBV2, the J gene TRBJ2-5; the D gene is possibly TRBD2 (5 bases). Trimming shortened V by 3 bases and J by 0 bases, and 8 bases separated the two germline ends. The CDR3 sequence is 14 residues long. The germline CDR1 and CDR2 sequences are SNHLY and FYNNEI. This CDR3 is CASSEGVYQETQYF. The DNA for the CDR3 is TGTGCCAGCAGTGAGGGAGTGTACCAAGAGACCCAGTACTTC.

The genes are TRBV7-9 and TRBJ1-1; D remains ambiguous. The CDR3 is 12 residues long. Trimming took off 2 bases at V and 6 bases at J, with 7 bases between the two ends. The germline gives CDR1 SEHNR, CDR2 FQNEAQ (reference sequence). CDR3: CASSLSLSEAFF. The CDR3 DNA sequence: TGTGCCAGCAGCTTATCCCTATCTGAAGCTTTCTTT.

The chain employs TRBV6-2 or TRBV6-3 and TRBJ1-1; the match to TRBD1 covers 7 bases. V shed 2 bases, J shed 1 base, and the junction held 13 bases outside the gene matches. The CDR3 spans 18 residues. CDR1 MNHEY and CDR2 SVGEGT come from the germline V gene. The CDR3 nucleotides are TGTGCCAGCAGTTACCGCACAGGGGTTTCAGGAGGGAACACTGAAGCTTTCTTT. Its protein is CASSYRTGVSGGNTEAFF.

The rearrangement joins TRBV18 to TRBJ1-6, with D possibly being TRBD1 (6 bases). V lost 4 bases and J 7 bases, leaving 11 bases between the germline ends. The CDR3 loop spans 14 amino acids. Germline assignment: CDR1 KGHSH and CDR2 LQKENI. The CDR3 here is CASSQDRKNSPLHF. The DNA for the CDR3 is TGTGCCAGCTCACAGGACAGAAAAAATTCACCCCTCCACTTT.

The gene calls are TRBV29-1 and TRBJ2-5; D ambiguous. The CDR3 covers 15 residues. Trimming took off 2 bases at V and 4 bases at J, with 17 bases between the two ends. Germline loops: CDR1 SQVTM, CDR2 ANQGSEA. This CDR3 reads CSVEFLLRRGETQYF. The CDR3 DNA reads as TGCAGCGTTGAATTCCTATTGCGGAGAGGAGAGACCCAGTACTTC.

The chain joins TRBV5-1 to TRBJ2-1; 14 bases match TRBD2. Looked up from germline, CDR1 is SGHRS and CDR2 is YFSETQ. CDR3 length equals 16 residues. The trim removed 0 bases at V and 8 bases at J, leaving 4 bases unmatched. The CDR3 nucleotides are TGCGCCAGCAGCTTGGTTCGGACTAGCGGGAGGTATGAGCAGTTCTTC. As protein: CASSLVRTSGRYEQFF. Combining the CDR3 with reference TRBV5-1 and TRBJ2-1 gives the whole variable domain KAGVTQTPRYLIKTRGQQVTLSCSPISGHRSVSWYQQTPGQGLQFLFEYFSETQRNKGNFPGRFSGRQFSNSRSEMNVSTLELGDSALYLCASSLVRTSGRYEQFFGPGTRLTVL.

This chain uses TRBV20-1 with TRBJ2-1, with D uncertain. Trimming took 3 bases from V and 8 from J, leaving 11 bases between them. The CDR3 is 12 amino acids. Germline CDR1 is DFQATT and CDR2 is SNEGSKA (reference sequence). The CDR3 loop is CSASQTPDEQFF. In nucleotides, the CDR3 is TGCAGTGCTAGTCAAACTCCGGATGAGCAGTTCTTC.

V usage is TRBV27 and J usage is TRBJ2-2; D might be TRBD2 (6 bases). The CDR3 length is 15 residues. The V end was cut by 3 bases, the J end by 1 base, with 9 bases between. CDR1 is MNHEY, CDR2 SMNVEV, per germline (reference sequence). The CDR3 loop is CASSLRRGNTGELFF. Here the CDR3 DNA reads TGTGCCAGCAGTTTGAGGAGGGGGAACACCGGGGAGCTGTTTTTT.

The V and J genes are TRBV3-1 (or the pseudogene TRBV3-2) and TRBJ2-5; 14 nucleotides line up with TRBD2. Trimming took 4 bases from V and 4 from J; bases not matched to a gene: 5. This CDR3 has 16 residues. In germline, CDR1 is LGHDT, CDR2 YNNKEL (reference sequence). The CDR3 DNA sequence: TGTGCCAGCAGCCCGACTAGCGGGGGGGCGGGAGAGACCCAGTACTTC. Translation gives CASSPTSGGAGETQYF.

This clone was seen more than once but under ten times. The V and J genes are TRBV29-1 and TRBJ2-2, with D hard to call. The V end lost 3 bases, the J end lost 3 bases, and 8 bases lay between the germline ends. This CDR3 is built from 13 residues. In germline, CDR1 is SQVTM, CDR2 ANQGSEA. In DNA form, the CDR3 reads TGCAGCGTTGACTTCGGGTACACCGGGGAGCTGTTTTTT. This sequence encodes CSVDFGYTGELFF.

V usage is TRBV27 and J usage is TRBJ1-4; no clear D. Germline V gives CDR1 MNHEY, CDR2 SMNVEV (reference sequence). V dropped 2 bases and J dropped 8 bases, with 9 bases sitting between them. The CDR3 has 13 amino acids. CDR3 sequence (DNA): TGTGCCAGCAGTTTACGCAGGCCAGAAAAACTGTTTTTT. This translates into CASSLRRPEKLFF.